The sequence of this T cell receptor (beta chain) was determined in a study of post-analysis software for immune sequencing data (dated by TCRdb to 2015 to 2017). Turning to the overall study: The recorded disease courses included relapsing-remitting, secondary progressive and progressive-relapsing multiple sclerosis, and some patients had no subtype annotation. A subset of samples was prepared in parallel using single-end sample barcoding, then pooled and co-amplified after Illumina adapter ligation. Patient repertoires were compared against ten to eleven previously published healthy control repertoires from donors aged roughly 6 to 26 years.

Broad study findings and their caveats: Strong co-clustering of samples prepared in the same batch was shown by direct clustering with F measure, prompting a batch-effect correction. Compared with controls, multiple sclerosis patients had significantly lower normalized Chao1 diversity, a finding suggesting substantial peripheral T-cell clonal expansion. The multiple sclerosis patient group was slightly younger than the control group.

To demonstrate the VDJtools post-analysis software, TCR beta repertoires were profiled from the peripheral blood of more than ten young patients with multiple sclerosis. The multiple sclerosis patients were children and adolescents between about 6 and 16 years of age. As for this clonotype: Its antigen is still unknown. No base-level quality is on record; no much larger clone is a single base apart.

The protocol used for the library was PCR. Sequencing took place on an Illumina HiSeq 2500. To reduce PCR and sequencing biases, unique molecular identifiers were built into the TCR beta cDNA libraries. Approximately 500,000 cDNA molecules were obtained for every 1 to 10 million input T cells, so each molecule roughly corresponded to one T cell. Patient libraries were prepared and sequenced with the same protocol used for the earlier healthy control dataset. Within a given batch, samples were prepared together, multiplexed and sequenced on the same HiSeq lane. Turning to the authors' computational methods: Raw barcoded reads were processed with MIGEC, and single-read molecular identifier groups were discarded before consensus assembly and CDR3 extraction. Clonotype tables were post-analysed with VDJtools, and diversity was normalized by down-sampling all datasets to the smallest sample size. In repertoire overlap clustering, CDR3 amino acid sequences, but not nucleotide sequences, were matched to correct batch-related cross-sample contamination. In TCRdb, the public reads were trimmed at Q25 with fastp and aligned with MiXCR, with productive beta chains retained. Every entry covers one CDR3 protein and lists the most common genes and DNA from its rows. The V and J calls were determined by TCRdb, not by the authors. The sample data list under 900,000 distinct CDR3 sequences, and about 50% of these were observed just once. About 4.8% of the sample goes to the ten largest clones.

This sequence was found in a girl under 18 with multiple sclerosis. Source material: blood.

The CDR3 region: CSARLGASYEQYF. The base sequence is TGCAGTGCGAGGCTAGGGGCGTCCTACGAGCAGTACTTC. Here the chain combines TRBV20-1 and TRBJ2-7; the D gene is possibly TRBD1, with 5 bases matching. Reading the germline V gene (reference sequence) gives CDR1 DFQATT and CDR2 SNEGSKA. The CDR3 runs 13 residues from the cysteine to the phenylalanine. Just CDR3 DNA is preserved here, 39 bases in frame from base 1. V was cut back by 6 bases and J by 1 base, leaving a gap of 13 bases between them.